What follows are 30 T cell receptor beta chains derived from one specimen sequenced in a study of beta chain features in type 1 diabetes. Expressed TCRB transcripts were sequenced, since all the RNA that had been isolated was reverse transcribed. Sequenced by immunoSEQ multiplex PCR; TCRdb stores in-frame clones only, minus some. The table shows 900,000 or so clones, with roughly 17% occurring only once. Source material: naive CD4+ T cells from blood. The receptor set was obtained from a woman younger than 35 in good health.

This clone was recorded a few times. This chain connects TRBV10-3 to TRBJ2-1; 7 bases fit TRBD1. After removal of 11 bases from V and 3 bases from J, the junction contained 7 bases not matched to a gene. The length of the CDR3 is 13 residues. The V gene's germline CDR1 is ENHRY and CDR2 SYGVKD. CDR3 amino acids: CALSQGVYNEQFF. In nucleotides, the CDR3 is TGTGCCTTATCGCAGGGGGTCTACAATGAGCAGTTCTTC.

This clone was counted a few times. The V gene is TRBV29-1, the J gene TRBJ2-5, with a weak D call TRBD1 (5 bases). The DNA end is more similar to TRBJ2-7, so the J call may be wrong. The CDR3 has 14 residues. CDR1 is SQVTM, CDR2 ANQGSEA, per germline. This CDR3 is CSVIPDKGPYEQYF. CDR3 sequence (DNA): TGCAGCGTTATCCCCGACAAGGGGCCCTACGAGCAGTACTTC.

There are a few counts of this clone. The chain employs TRBV4-2 and TRBJ2-2; TRBD2 aligns across 12 bases. With 0 bases clipped from V and 4 bases from J, the junction kept 3 bases outside the gene matches. This CDR3 spans 17 amino acids. In germline, CDR1 is LGHNA, CDR2 YNFKEQ. The CDR3 DNA sequence: TGTGCCAGCAGCCAAGATCCACTAGCGGGAGGCACCGGGGAGCTGTTTTTT. It encodes CASSQDPLAGGTGELFF.

The chain joins TRBV20-1 to TRBJ2-1; no reliable D call. CDR1 and CDR2 (germline): DFQATT, SNEGSKA (reference sequence). The CDR3 has 11 residues. CDR3 residues: CTSAKNNEQFF. CDR3 coding DNA: TGCACCAGTGCTAAGAACAATGAGCAGTTCTTC.

The V gene is TRBV19, the J gene TRBJ2-6; 7 bases align to TRBD1. The CDR3 spans 16 residues. The V and J ends lost 8 bases and 0 bases, in that order; junction bases with no gene match: 7. CDR1 is LNHDA and CDR2 is SQIVND in the germline V gene (reference sequence). As DNA, the CDR3 is TGTGCCAGTCTCAGACAGGGTGTCTCTGGGGCCAACGTCCTGACTTTC. Amino acids: CASLRQGVSGANVLTF.

As concerns this clone: Other DNA sequences in this sample translate to the same CDR3. The V gene is TRBV5-4, the J gene TRBJ2-7, with D uncertain. CDR3 length: 14 residues. The ends were cut back, 0 bases at V and 2 bases at J, with 9 bases in the middle. Per the germline V gene, CDR1 is SGHNT and CDR2 is YYREEE (reference sequence). The CDR3 reads CASSLGANPYEQYF. CDR3 DNA: TGTGCCAGCAGCTTGGGGGCAAACCCCTACGAGCAGTACTTC.

This clone was picked up a small number of times. This chain uses TRBV19 with TRBJ1-4; D might be TRBD1 (6 bases). Trimming left V 9 bases short and J 10 bases short, with 18 bases between. CDR3 size: 13 residues. CDR1 is LNHDA and CDR2 is SQIVND in the germline V gene (reference sequence). In DNA, the CDR3 is TGTGCCAGCACGGGGGCCTACAGGAGAAAACTGTTTTTT. The encoded protein is CASTGAYRRKLFF.

As concerns this clone: Its ends do not fully match the called genes, so a read error is possible. The chain couples TRBV7-8 to TRBJ2-3; 13 bases agree with TRBD2. Germline lookup yields CDR1 SGHVS and CDR2 FQNEAQ. The CDR3 has 15 residues. CDR3 in amino acids: CASSRTSGSRDTQYF. CDR3 nucleotides: TGTGCCAGCAGCCGGACTAGCGGGAGCAGAGATACGCAGTATTTT.

This clone was counted between two and nine times. The genes are TRBV23-1 and TRBJ2-3, with D perhaps matching TRBD1 or TRBD2 (7 bases each). TRBV23-1 is an ORF, with its function uncertain. The CDR3 totals 15 residues. V lost 9 bases and J lost 0, with 16 bases in between. CDR3 loop: CARGAGQKSTDTQYF. As DNA, the CDR3 is TGCGCCAGGGGAGCGGGACAGAAAAGCACAGATACGCAGTATTTT.

This clone was observed at least ten times. The V call is TRBV7-3, the J call TRBJ2-6, with unresolved D. CDR3 length: 13 amino acids. CDR1 SGHTA and CDR2 FQGTGA come from the germline V gene. V lost 5 bases to trimming and J lost 0 bases, with 2 bases between them. The CDR3 nucleotides read TGTGCCAGCAGCGGCTCTGGGGCCAACGTCCTGACTTTC. It specifies CASSGSGANVLTF.

The chain uses TRBV18 and TRBJ2-2, with TRBD1 matching over 10 bases. Germline CDR1 reads KGHSH; CDR2 reads LQKENI. The J segment lost 3 bases and the V segment lost 4 bases, leaving 2 bases of the junction unmatched. CDR3 size: 15 residues. CDR3 loop: CASSHGTGDTGELFF. The CDR3 bases are TGTGCCAGCTCACACGGGACAGGGGACACCGGGGAGCTGTTTTTT.

There are a few counts of this clone. The same CDR3 is also encoded by other DNA sequences in this sample. The genes are TRBV18 and TRBJ1-1; D gene unclear. Trimming pared 2 bases from V and 3 bases from J, leaving 7 bases between. Per germline, CDR1 KGHSH and CDR2 LQKENI. The CDR3 contains 13 residues. The DNA of the CDR3 is TGTGCCAGCTCACCAGGTGTGGACACTGAAGCTTTCTTT. This codes for CASSPGVDTEAFF.

CDR3 protein: CASSLYPGYNEQFF. In DNA, the CDR3 is TGTGCCAGCAGCTTATACCCCGGCTACAATGAGCAGTTCTTC. This chain uses TRBV7-8 with TRBJ2-1; D ambiguous. V shed 2 bases and J shed 3 bases, with 8 bases lying between them. The CDR3 is 14 residues long. Germline lookup yields CDR1 SGHVS and CDR2 FQNEAQ.

This clone has just a few counts. V usage is TRBV18 and J usage is TRBJ2-7; 8 bases align to TRBD1. Germline CDR1 KGHSH, CDR2 LQKENI. J gave up 6 bases and V 3 bases, and 10 bases lay outside the gene matches. This CDR3 region has 15 residues. CDR3 sequence reads: CASSPPGTGSSEQYF. The CDR3 DNA reads as TGTGCCAGCTCACCGCCCGGGACAGGATCGTCCGAGCAGTACTTC.

This clone was counted a few times. The genes are TRBV2 and TRBJ1-5; perhaps TRBD1 as D (5 bases). There are 13 residues in the CDR3. The ends were cut back, 7 bases at V and 11 bases at J, with 18 bases in the middle. Germline-derived CDR1 and CDR2 are SNHLY and FYNNEI. The DNA of the CDR3 is TGTGCCAGCACCGAGGCAGGGAAGGCGGCCCAGCATTTT. Its translation: CASTEAGKAAQHF.

The table lists this clone with a few counts. The rearrangement links TRBV5-1 to TRBJ2-3; D is perhaps TRBD2 (6 bases). Between the trimmed V and J ends, which lost 3 bases and 0 bases, there was a span of 8 bases. From germline, CDR1 is SGHRS and CDR2 YFSETQ. The length of the CDR3 is 14 residues. The CDR3 protein is CASSWGESTDTQYF. CDR3 coding DNA: TGCGCCAGCAGCTGGGGGGAGAGCACAGATACGCAGTATTTT.

This clone was picked up a small number of times. The chain couples TRBV5-4 to TRBJ2-2; 11 bases fit TRBD1. CDR3 length: 15 amino acids. Germline values: CDR1 SGHNT, CDR2 YYREEE (reference sequence). The J segment lost 4 bases and the V segment lost 4 bases, leaving 3 bases of the junction unmatched. CDR3 nucleotides: TGTGCCAGCAGCCGCGGGACAGGGGGCACCGGGGAGCTGTTTTTT. Protein product: CASSRGTGGTGELFF. Variable domain in full (rest from reference TRBV5-4 and TRBJ2-2): ETGVTQSPTHLIKTRGQQVTLRCSSQSGHNTVSWYQQALGQGPQFIFQYYREEENGRGNFPPRFSGLQFPNYSSELNVNALELDDSALYLCASSRGTGGTGELFFGEGSRLTVL.

The gene calls are TRBV7-2 and TRBJ1-2; 9 nucleotides match TRBD1. Unmatched junction bases numbered 10, after V lost 1 base and J lost 10 bases. The CDR3 length is 15 residues. The V gene's germline CDR1 is SGHTA and CDR2 FQGNSA. The CDR3 sequence: CASSLGAGQGRDYTF. Here the CDR3 DNA reads TGTGCCAGCAGCTTAGGGGCGGGACAGGGTAGGGACTACACCTTC.

The rearrangement uses TRBV21-1 and TRBJ1-3. TRBV21-1 is flagged as a pseudogene. The CDR3 is 15 amino acids. CDR3 loop: CASSKEGGSGNTIYF. The CDR3, as DNA: TGTGCCAGCAGCAAAGAGGGGGGGTCTGGAAACACCATATATTTT.

The gene calls are TRBV5-4 and TRBJ2-1; no clear D. Germline CDR1 SGHNT, CDR2 YYREEE (reference sequence). V gave up 0 bases and J gave up 13 bases, with 14 bases separating them. The CDR3 consists of 13 residues. CDR3: CASSLGVLAAQFF. DNA of the CDR3: TGTGCCAGCAGCTTGGGCGTATTGGCGGCCCAGTTCTTC.

This clone was counted between two and nine times. The V call is TRBV28, the J call TRBJ1-2, with D perhaps TRBD1 (6 bases). This CDR3 is 15 amino acids long. The V gene's germline CDR1 is MDHEN and CDR2 SYDVKM. Trimming took 5 bases from V and 4 from J, leaving 17 bases between them. The DNA for the CDR3 is TGTGCCAGCAGTGAAATAAGCAGGGGTAGCTATGGCTACACCTTC. This codes for CASSEISRGSYGYTF.

The chain uses TRBV11-2 and TRBJ2-1; D unresolved. Germline-derived CDR1 and CDR2 are SGHAT and FQNNGV. The CDR3 sequence is 14 residues long. The V end lost 2 bases, the J end lost 9 bases, and 14 bases lay between the germline ends. This CDR3 reads CASSLNQRSIEQFF. CDR3 coding DNA: TGTGCCAGCAGCTTAAACCAAAGAAGCATTGAGCAGTTCTTC. The whole variable domain, remainder taken from reference TRBV11-2 and TRBJ2-1, is EAGVAQSPRYKIIEKRQSVAFWCNPISGHATLYWYQQILGQGPKLLIQFQNNGVVDDSQLPKDRFSAERLKGVDSTLKIQPAKLEDSAVYLCASSLNQRSIEQFFGPGTRLTVL.

This clone has just a few counts. The chain links TRBV4-1 to TRBJ1-2; D ambiguous. Per the germline V gene, CDR1 is MGHRA and CDR2 is YSYEKL. Trimming took off 2 bases at V and 8 bases at J, with 12 bases between the two ends. There are 13 residues in the CDR3. In DNA, the CDR3 is TGCGCCAGCAGCCAAATTCAGTTCCTAGGCTACACCTTC. Its translation is CASSQIQFLGYTF.

This clone was seen a few times. The chain employs TRBV5-6 and TRBJ2-3; no clear D. CDR3 size: 10 residues. Germline V gene lookup returns CDR1 SGHDT and CDR2 YYEEEE. V was pared by 7 bases and J by 8 bases, with 8 bases between. CDR3 nucleotide sequence: TGTGCCAGCCTAAGAGTTACGCAGTATTTT. Translated: CASLRVTQYF.

This sequence joins TRBV19 and TRBJ2-6, with D hard to call. Germline CDR1 and CDR2: LNHDA and SQIVND (reference sequence). The CDR3 length is 16 residues. V was cut by 3 bases and J by 0 bases, with 9 bases left in between. CDR3 DNA sequence: TGTGCCAGTAGTATGGGTCCCTTCTCTGGGGCCAACGTCCTGACTTTC. Encoded protein: CASSMGPFSGANVLTF.

This clone came up once. The rearrangement uses TRBV6-6 and TRBJ1-2; D is perhaps TRBD1 (6 bases). The germline gives CDR1 MNHNY, CDR2 SVGAGI (reference sequence). V lost 2 bases and J lost 4, with 14 bases in between. The CDR3 runs to 15 residues. This chain's CDR3 is CASSYGGRGPYGYTF. CDR3 DNA: TGTGCCAGCAGTTACGGGGGCAGGGGACCCTATGGCTACACCTTC.

This clone was counted only a few times. The V and J genes are TRBV5-6 and TRBJ2-1; tentatively, D is TRBD2 (6 bases). Germline assignment: CDR1 SGHDT and CDR2 YYEEEE. The CDR3 extends over 15 amino acids. Trimming shortened V by 1 base and J by 4 bases, and 12 bases separated the two germline ends. Written as DNA, the CDR3 is TGTGCCAGCAGCTTGAGGCTAGCGACTTACAATGAGCAGTTCTTC. Its translation: CASSLRLATYNEQFF. The whole variable domain, remainder taken from reference TRBV5-6 and TRBJ2-1, is DAGVTQSPTHLIKTRGQQVTLRCSPKSGHDTVSWYQQALGQGPQFIFQYYEEEERQRGNFPDRFSGHQFPNYSSELNVNALLLGDSALYLCASSLRLATYNEQFFGPGTRLTVL.

The table lists this clone with a few counts. The same CDR3 arises from other DNA sequences in this sample as well. The CDR3 sequence: CSATEETQYF. As DNA, the CDR3 is TGCAGTGCTACTGAAGAGACCCAGTACTTC. This chain uses TRBV20-1 with TRBJ2-5; D gene unclear. CDR1 and CDR2 (germline): DFQATT, SNEGSKA (reference sequence). V was cut by 4 bases and J by 3 bases, with 3 bases left in between. The CDR3 consists of 10 residues.

The V and J genes are TRBV29-1 and TRBJ1-1, with D maybe TRBD1 (6 bases). The germline CDR1 and CDR2 sequences are SQVTM and ANQGSEA. The V end was cut by 3 bases, the J end by 1 base, with 9 bases between. The CDR3 spans 13 residues. In nucleotides, the CDR3 is TGCAGCGTTGAGCTACAGGGGAACACTGAAGCTTTCTTT. This translates into CSVELQGNTEAFF.

The J gene is TRBJ2-2, the V gene TRBV1; the D segment call TRBD2 is taken from the table without a DNA check. TRBV1 corresponds to a pseudogene. CDR3 size: 16 residues. CDR3 loop: CTVLPHADTNTGELFF. CDR3 DNA: TGCACCGTCCTACCTCACGCGGATACGAACACCGGGGAGCTGTTTTTT.